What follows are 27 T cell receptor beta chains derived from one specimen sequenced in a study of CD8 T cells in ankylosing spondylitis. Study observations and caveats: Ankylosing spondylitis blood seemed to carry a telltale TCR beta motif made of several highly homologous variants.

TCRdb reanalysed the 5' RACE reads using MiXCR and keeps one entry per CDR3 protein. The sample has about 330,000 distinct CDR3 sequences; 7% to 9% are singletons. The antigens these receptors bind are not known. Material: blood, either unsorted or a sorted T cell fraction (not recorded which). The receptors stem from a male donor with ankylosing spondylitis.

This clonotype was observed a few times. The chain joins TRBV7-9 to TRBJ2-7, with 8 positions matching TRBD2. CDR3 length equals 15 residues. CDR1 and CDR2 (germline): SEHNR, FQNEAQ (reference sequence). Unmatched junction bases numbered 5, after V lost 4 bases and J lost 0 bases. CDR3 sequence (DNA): TGTGCCAGCAGCTCTGCGGGAGGTTCCTCCTACGAGCAGTACTTC. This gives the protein CASSSAGGSSYEQYF.

Written as DNA, the CDR3 is TGTGCCAGCAGCTTAGCGGGAAGGGTGGATACGCAGTATTTT. Its protein is CASSLAGRVDTQYF. V gene TRBV7-2 combines with J gene TRBJ2-3; D gene ambiguous. There are 14 residues in the CDR3. Trimming left V 0 bases short and J 6 bases short, with 10 bases between. The germline V gene has CDR1 SGHTA and CDR2 FQGNSA.

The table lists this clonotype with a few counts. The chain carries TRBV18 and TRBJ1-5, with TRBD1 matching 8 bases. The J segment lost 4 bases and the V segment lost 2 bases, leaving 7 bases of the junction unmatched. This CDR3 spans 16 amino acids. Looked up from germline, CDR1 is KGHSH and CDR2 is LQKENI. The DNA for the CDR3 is TGTGCCAGCTCACCAGGGCTGGGACAGGAGAATCAGCCCCAGCATTTT. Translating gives CASSPGLGQENQPQHF.

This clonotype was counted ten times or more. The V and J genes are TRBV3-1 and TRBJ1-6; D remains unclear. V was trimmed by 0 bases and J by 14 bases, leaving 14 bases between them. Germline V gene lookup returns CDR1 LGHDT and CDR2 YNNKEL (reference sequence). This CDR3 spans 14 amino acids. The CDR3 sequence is CASSQDGVKGSLHF. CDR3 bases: TGTGCCAGCAGCCAAGACGGCGTCAAAGGCTCCCTCCACTTT. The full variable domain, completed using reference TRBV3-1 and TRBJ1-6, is DTAVSQTPKYLVTQMGNDKSIKCEQNLGHDTMYWYKQDSKKFLKIMFSYNNKELIINETVPNRFSPKSPDKAHLNLHINSLELGDSAVYFCASSQDGVKGSLHFGNGTRLTVT.

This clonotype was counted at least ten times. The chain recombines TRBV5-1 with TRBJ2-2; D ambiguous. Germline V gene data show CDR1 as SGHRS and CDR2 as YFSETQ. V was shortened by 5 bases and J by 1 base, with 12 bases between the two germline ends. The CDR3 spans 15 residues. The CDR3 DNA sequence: TGCGCCAGCAGAAACCCGTCACAGAACACCGGGGAGCTGTTTTTT. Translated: CASRNPSQNTGELFF.

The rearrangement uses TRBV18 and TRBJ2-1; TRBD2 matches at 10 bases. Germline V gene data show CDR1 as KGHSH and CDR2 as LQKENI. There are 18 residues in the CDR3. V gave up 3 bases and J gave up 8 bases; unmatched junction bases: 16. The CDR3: CASSPPRLAGEVSHEQFF. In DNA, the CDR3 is TGTGCCAGCTCACCCCCTCGGCTAGCGGGAGAAGTGAGTCATGAGCAGTTCTTC.

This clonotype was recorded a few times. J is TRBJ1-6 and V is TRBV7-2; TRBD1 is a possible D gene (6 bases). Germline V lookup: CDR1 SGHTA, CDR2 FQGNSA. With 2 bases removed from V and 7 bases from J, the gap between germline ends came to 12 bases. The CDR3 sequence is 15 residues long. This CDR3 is CASSLFARGNSPLHF. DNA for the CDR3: TGTGCCAGCAGCTTATTCGCCAGGGGAAATTCACCCCTCCACTTT.

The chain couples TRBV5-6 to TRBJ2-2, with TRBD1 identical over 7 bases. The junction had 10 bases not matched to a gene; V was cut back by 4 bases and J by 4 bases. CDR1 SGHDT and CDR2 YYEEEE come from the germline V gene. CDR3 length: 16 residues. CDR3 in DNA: TGTGCCAGCAGCCCCTGGGGACAGAGGGGCACCGGGGAGCTGTTTTTT. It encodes CASSPWGQRGTGELFF.

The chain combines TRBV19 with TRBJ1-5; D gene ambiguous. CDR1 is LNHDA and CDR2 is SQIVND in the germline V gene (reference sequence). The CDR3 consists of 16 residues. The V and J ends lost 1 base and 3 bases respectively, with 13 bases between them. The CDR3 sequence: CASSIGGRQYNQPQHF. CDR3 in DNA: TGTGCCAGTAGTATAGGTGGGCGGCAGTACAATCAGCCCCAGCATTTT.

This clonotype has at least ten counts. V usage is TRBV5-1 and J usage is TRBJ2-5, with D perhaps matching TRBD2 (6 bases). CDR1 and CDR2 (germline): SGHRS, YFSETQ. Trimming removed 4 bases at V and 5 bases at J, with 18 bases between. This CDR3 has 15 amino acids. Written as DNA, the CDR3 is TGCGCCAGCAGCCCCCCATTCGGGAGTGTGGAGACCCAGTACTTC. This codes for CASSPPFGSVETQYF.

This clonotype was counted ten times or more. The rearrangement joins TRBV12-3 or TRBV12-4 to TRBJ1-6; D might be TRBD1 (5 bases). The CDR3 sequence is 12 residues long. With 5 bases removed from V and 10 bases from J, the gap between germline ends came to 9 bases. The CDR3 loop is CASSKGFSPLHF. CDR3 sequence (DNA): TGTGCCAGCAGTAAGGGGTTCTCACCCCTCCACTTT.

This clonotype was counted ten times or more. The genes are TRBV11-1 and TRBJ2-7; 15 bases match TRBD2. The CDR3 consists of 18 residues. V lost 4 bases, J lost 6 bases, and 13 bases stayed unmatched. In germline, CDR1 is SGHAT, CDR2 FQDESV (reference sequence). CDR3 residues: CASSSPGLAGGRNLEQYF. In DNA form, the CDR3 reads TGTGCCAGCAGCTCTCCGGGACTAGCGGGAGGAAGGAACCTCGAGCAGTACTTC.

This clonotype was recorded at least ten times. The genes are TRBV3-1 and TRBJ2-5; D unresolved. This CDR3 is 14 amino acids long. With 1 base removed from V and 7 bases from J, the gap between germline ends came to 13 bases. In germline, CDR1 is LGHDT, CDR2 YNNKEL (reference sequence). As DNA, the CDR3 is TGTGCCAGCAGCCAAGTCGTCAGCCCCCGGACCCAGTACTTC. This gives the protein CASSQVVSPRTQYF.

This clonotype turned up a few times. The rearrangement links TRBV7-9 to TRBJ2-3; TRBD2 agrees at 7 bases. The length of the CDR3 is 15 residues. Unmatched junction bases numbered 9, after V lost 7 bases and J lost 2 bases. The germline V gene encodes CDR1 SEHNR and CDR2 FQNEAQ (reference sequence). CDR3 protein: CASTSGLAVTDTQYF. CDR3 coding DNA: TGTGCCAGCACCTCGGGTCTAGCGGTCACAGATACGCAGTATTTT.

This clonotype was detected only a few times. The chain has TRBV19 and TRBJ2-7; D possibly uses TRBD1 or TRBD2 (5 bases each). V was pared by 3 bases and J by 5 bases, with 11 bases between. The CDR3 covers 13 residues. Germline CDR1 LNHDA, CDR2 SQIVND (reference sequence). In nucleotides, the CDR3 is TGTGCCAGTAGTATGGGACGCCCCGACGAGCAGTACTTC. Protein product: CASSMGRPDEQYF.

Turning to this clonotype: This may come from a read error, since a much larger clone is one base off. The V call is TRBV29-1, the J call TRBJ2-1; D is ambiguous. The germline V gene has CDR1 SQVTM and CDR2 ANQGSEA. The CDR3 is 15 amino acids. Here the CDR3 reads CGVGGRMGSYNEQFF. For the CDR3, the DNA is TGCGGCGTTGGCGGTCGGATGGGATCCTACAATGAGCAGTTCTTC.

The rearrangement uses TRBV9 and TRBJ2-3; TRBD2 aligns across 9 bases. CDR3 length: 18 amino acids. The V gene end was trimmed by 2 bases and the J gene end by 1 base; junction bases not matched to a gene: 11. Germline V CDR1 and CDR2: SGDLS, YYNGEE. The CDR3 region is CASSVLTFGGRGTDTQYF. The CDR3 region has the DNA TGTGCCAGCAGCGTCTTGACGTTCGGCGGGAGGGGCACAGATACGCAGTATTTT.

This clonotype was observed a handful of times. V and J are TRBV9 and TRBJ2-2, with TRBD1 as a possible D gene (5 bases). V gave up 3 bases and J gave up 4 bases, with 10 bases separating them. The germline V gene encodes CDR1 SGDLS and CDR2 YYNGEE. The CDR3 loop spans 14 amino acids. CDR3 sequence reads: CASSGGGTTGELFF. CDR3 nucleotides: TGTGCCAGCAGCGGGGGCGGAACCACCGGGGAGCTGTTTTTT.

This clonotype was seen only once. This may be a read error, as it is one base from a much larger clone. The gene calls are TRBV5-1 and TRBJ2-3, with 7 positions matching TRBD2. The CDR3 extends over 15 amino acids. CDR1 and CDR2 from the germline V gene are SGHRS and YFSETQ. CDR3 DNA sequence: TGCGCCATCAGCTTGGTTGGCGGGAGTATTGATACGCAGTATTTT. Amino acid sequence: CAISLVGGSIDTQYF.

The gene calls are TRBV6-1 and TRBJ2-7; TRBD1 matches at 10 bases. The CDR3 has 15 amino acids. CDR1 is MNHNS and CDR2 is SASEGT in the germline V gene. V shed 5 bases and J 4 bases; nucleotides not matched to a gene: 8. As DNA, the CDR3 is TGTGCCAGCAGTCGACAGGGGGCTAGCTTGTACGAGCAGTACTTC. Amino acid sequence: CASSRQGASLYEQYF.

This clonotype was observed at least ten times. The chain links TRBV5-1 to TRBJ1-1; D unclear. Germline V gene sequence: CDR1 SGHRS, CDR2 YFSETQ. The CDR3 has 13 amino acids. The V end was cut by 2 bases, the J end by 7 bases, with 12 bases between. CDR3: CASSLEFDLEAFF. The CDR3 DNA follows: TGCGCCAGCAGCTTAGAATTCGATCTTGAAGCTTTCTTT.

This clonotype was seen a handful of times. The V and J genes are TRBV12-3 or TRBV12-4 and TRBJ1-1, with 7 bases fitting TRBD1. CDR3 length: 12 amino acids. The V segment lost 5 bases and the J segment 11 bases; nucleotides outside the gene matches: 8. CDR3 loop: CASSIRQGWAFF. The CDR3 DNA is TGTGCCAGCAGTATACGACAGGGTTGGGCTTTCTTT.

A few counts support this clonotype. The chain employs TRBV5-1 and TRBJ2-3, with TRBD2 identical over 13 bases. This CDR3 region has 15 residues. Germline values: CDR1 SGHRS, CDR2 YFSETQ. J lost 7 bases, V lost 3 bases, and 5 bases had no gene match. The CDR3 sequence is CASSSTSGRLNTQYF. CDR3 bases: TGCGCCAGCAGCTCGACTAGCGGGAGGTTGAATACGCAGTATTTT.

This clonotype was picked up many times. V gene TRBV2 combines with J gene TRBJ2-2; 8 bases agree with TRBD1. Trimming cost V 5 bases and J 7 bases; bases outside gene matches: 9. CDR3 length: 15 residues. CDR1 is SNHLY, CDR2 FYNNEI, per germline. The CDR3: CASSKLTGESGELFF. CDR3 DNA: TGTGCCAGCAGTAAACTGACAGGGGAGAGCGGGGAGCTGTTTTTT.

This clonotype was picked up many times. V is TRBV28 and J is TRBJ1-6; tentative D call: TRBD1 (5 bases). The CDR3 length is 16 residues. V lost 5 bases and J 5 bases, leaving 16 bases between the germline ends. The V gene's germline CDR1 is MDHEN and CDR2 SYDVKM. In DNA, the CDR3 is TGTGCCAGCAGTCCCCAAAGGGGATGGAATAATTCACCCCTCCACTTT. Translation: CASSPQRGWNNSPLHF.

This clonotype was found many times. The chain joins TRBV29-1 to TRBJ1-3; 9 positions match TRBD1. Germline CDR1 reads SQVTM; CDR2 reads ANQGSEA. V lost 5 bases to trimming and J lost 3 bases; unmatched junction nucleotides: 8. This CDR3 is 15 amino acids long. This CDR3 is CSVQTGTGNGNTIYF. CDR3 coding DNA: TGCAGCGTTCAGACCGGGACAGGGAATGGAAACACCATATATTTT. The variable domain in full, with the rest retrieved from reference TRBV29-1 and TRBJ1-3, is SAVISQKPSRDICQRGTSLTIQCQVDSQVTMMFWYRQQPGQSLTLIATANQGSEATYESGFVIDKFPISRPNLTFSTLTVSNMSPEDSSIYLCSVQTGTGNGNTIYFGEGSWLTVV.

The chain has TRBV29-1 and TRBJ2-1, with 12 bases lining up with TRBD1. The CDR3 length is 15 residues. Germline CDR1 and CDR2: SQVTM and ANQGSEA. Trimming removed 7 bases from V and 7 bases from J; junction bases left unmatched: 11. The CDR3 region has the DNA TGCAGCGGTGAGCCGGGACAGGGGGCTGGGAATGAGCAGTTCTTC. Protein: CSGEPGQGAGNEQFF.